Sequencing of this TCR beta chain was carried out in a study of somatic mutations in cytotoxic T cells in rheumatoid arthritis. About the research overall: Blood (30 ml EDTA) from each patient was taken right after diagnosis, before any treatment. Study-wide points: The study found that the largest CD8+ clone exceeded 20% of CD8+ cells in about an eighth of the roughly 65 patients. The targets (antigens) of the expanded CD8+ clones were not known. No multiple-comparison adjustment was applied to the slight TRBV07 underrepresentation in rheumatoid arthritis patients.

As concerns this clone: Its cognate antigen is unknown.

Data came from immunoSEQ multiplex PCR; TCRdb stores just in-frame clones and leaves some out. The sample has approximately 30,000 clones, 82% seen once; the top ten hold 7.5% to 9.5%. Germline V gene lookup returns CDR1 SGDLS and CDR2 YYNGEE. This CDR3 is 13 amino acids long. With 0 bases removed from V and 4 bases from J, the gap between germline ends came to 5 bases. Sequenced sample: CD8+ T cells sorted from blood. This clonotype was obtained from an adult with rheumatoid arthritis. The V gene is TRBV9, the J gene TRBJ1-5; no firm D call. The CDR3 loop is CASSVDGNQPQHF. The CDR3 region has the DNA TGTGCCAGCAGCGTAGACGGGAATCAGCCCCAGCATTTT.